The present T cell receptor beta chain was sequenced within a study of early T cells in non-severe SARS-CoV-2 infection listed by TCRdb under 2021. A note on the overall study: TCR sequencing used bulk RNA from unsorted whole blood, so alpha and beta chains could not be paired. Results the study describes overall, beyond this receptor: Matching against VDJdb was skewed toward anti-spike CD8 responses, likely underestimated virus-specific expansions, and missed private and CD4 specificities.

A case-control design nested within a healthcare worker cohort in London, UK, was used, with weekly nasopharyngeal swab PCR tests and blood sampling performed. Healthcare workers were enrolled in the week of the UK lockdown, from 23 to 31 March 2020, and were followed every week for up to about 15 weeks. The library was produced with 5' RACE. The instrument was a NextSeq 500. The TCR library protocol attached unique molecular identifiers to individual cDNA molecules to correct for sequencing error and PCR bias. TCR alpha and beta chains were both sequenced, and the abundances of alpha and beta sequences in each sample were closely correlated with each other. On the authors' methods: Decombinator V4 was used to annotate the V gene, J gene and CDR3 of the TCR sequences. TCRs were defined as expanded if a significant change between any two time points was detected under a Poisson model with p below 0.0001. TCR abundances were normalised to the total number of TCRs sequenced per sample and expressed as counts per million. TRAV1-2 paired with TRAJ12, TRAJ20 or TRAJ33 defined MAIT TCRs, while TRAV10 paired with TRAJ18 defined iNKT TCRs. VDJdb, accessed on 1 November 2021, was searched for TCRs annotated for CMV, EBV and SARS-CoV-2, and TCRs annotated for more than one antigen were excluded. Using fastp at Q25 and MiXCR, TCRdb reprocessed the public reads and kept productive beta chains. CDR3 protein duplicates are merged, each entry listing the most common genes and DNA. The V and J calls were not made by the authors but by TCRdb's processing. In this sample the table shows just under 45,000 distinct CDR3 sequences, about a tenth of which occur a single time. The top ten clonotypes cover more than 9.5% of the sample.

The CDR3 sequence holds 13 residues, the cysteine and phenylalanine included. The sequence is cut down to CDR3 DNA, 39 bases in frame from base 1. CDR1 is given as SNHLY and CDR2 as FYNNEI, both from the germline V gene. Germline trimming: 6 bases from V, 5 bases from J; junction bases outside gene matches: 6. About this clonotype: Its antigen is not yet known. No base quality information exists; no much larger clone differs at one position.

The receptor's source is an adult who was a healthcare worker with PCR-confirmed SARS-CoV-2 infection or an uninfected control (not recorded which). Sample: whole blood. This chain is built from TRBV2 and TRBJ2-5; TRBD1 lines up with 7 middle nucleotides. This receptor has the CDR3 CASRDTGEETQYF. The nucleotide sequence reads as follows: TGTGCCAGCAGGGATACAGGGGAGGAGACCCAGTACTTC. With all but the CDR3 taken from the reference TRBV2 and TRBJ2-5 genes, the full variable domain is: EPEVTQTPSHQVTQMGQEVILRCVPISNHLYFYWYRQILGQKVEFLVSFYNNEISEKSEIFDDQFSVERPDGSNFTLKIRSTKLEDSAMYFCASRDTGEETQYFGPGTRLLVL.